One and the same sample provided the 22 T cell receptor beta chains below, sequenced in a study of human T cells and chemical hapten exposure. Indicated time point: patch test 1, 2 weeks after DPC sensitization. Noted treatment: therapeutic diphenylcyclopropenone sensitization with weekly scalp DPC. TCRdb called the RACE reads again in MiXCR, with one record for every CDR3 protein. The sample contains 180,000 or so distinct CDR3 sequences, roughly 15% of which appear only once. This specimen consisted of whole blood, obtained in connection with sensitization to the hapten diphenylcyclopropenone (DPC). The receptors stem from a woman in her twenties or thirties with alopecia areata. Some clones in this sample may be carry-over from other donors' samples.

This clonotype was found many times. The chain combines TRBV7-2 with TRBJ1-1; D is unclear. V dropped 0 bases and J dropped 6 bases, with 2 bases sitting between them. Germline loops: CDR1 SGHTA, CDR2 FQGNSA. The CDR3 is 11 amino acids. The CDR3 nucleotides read TGTGCCAGCAGCTTAGCCCCTGAAGCTTTCTTT. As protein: CASSLAPEAFF.

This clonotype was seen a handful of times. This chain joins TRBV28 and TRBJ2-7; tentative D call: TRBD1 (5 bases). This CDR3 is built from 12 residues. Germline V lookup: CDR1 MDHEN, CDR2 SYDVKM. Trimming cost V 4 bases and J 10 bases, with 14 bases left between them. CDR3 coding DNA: TGTGCCAGCAGTTCCAGGGCCTCGAAACAGTACTTC. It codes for CASSSRASKQYF.

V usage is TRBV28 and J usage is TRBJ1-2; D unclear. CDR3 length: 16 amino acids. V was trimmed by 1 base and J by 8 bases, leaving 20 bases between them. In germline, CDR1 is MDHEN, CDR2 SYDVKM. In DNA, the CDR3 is TGTGCCAGCAGTTTATTATCGCCCCGGGAGGGCATCGGCTACACCTTC. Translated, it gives CASSLLSPREGIGYTF.

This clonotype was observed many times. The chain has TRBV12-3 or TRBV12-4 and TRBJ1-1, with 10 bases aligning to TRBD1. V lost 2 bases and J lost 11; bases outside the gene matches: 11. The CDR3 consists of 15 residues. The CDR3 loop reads CASSLILDRGLGAFF. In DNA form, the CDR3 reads TGTGCCAGCAGTTTAATCCTAGACAGGGGGCTGGGGGCTTTCTTT.

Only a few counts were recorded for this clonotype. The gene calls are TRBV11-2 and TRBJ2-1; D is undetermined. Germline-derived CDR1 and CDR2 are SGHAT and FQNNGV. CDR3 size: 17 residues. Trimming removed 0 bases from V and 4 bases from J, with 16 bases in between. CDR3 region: CASSLDRAPDTYNEQFF. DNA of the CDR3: TGTGCCAGCAGCTTAGATCGTGCCCCCGACACGTACAATGAGCAGTTCTTC. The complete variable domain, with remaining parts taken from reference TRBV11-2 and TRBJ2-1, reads EAGVAQSPRYKIIEKRQSVAFWCNPISGHATLYWYQQILGQGPKLLIQFQNNGVVDDSQLPKDRFSAERLKGVDSTLKIQPAKLEDSAVYLCASSLDRAPDTYNEQFFGPGTRLTVL.

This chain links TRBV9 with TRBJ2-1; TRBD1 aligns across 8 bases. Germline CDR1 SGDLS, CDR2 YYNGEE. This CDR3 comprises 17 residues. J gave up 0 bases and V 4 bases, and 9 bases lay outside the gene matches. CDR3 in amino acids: CASSRGGQGGSYNEQFF. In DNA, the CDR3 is TGTGCCAGCAGCAGAGGAGGACAGGGAGGCTCCTACAATGAGCAGTTCTTC.

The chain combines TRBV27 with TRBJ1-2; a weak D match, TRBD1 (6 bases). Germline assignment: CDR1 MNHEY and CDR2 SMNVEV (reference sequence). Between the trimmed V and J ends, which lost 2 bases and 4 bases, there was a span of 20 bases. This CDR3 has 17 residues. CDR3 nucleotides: TGTGCCAGCAGTTTAAAGGGGGTCGGGGAGAGACGCTATGGCTACACCTTC. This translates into CASSLKGVGERRYGYTF.

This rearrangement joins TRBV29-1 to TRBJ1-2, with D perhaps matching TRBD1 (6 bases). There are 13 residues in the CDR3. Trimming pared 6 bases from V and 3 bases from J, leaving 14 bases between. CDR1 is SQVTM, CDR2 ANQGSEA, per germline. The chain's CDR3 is CSVGQGLDYGYTF. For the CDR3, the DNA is TGCAGCGTCGGTCAGGGGTTGGACTATGGCTACACCTTC.

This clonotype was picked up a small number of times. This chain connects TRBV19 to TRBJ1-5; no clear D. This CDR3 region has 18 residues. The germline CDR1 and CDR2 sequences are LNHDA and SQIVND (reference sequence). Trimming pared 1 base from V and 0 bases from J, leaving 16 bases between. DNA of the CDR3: TGTGCCAGTAGTATAGCCATCGGACTCCCCCTTAGCAATCAGCCCCAGCATTTT. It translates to CASSIAIGLPLSNQPQHF.

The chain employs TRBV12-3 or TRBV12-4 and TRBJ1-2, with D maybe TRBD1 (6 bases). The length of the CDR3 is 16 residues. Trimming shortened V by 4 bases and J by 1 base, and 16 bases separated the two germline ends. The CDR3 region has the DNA TGTGCCAGCAGTTCCCAACAGGGAGGAATTAACTATGGCTACACCTTC. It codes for CASSSQQGGINYGYTF.

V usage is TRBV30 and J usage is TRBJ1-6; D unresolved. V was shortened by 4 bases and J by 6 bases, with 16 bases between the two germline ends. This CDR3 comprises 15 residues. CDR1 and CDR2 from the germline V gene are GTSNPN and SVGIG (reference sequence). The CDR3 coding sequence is TGTGCCTGGAACGCAGCAGGCAACTTTAATTCACCCCTCCACTTT. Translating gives CAWNAAGNFNSPLHF.

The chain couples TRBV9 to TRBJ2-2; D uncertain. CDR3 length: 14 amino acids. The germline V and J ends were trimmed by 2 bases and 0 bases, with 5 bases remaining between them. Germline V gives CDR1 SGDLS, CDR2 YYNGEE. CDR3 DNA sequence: TGTGCCAGCAGCGTCGCCCCGAACACCGGGGAGCTGTTTTTT. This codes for CASSVAPNTGELFF.

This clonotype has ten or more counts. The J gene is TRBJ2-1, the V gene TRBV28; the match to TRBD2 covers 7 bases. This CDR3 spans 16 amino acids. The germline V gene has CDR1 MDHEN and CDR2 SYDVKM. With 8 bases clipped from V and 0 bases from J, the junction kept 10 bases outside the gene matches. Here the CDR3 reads CASPAGALSSYNEQFF. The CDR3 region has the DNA TGTGCCAGCCCCGCGGGAGCCTTGAGCTCCTACAATGAGCAGTTCTTC.

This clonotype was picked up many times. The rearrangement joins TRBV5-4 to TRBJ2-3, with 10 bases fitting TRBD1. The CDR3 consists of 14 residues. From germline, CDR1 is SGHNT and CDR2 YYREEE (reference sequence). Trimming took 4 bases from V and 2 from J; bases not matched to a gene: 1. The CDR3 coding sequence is TGTGCCAGCAGCAGACAGGGGGCCACAGATACGCAGTATTTT. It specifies CASSRQGATDTQYF.

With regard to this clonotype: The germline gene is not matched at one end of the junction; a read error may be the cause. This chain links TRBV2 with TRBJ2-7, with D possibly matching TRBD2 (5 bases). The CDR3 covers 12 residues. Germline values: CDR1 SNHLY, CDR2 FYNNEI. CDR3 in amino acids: CASRLADYERYF. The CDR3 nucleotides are TGTGCCAGCAGGCTGGCAGACTACGAGCGGTACTTC.

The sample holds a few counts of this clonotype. CDR3 residues: CAWSVGVSQPQHF. CDR3 in DNA: TGTGCCTGGAGTGTTGGGGTGAGCCAGCCCCAGCATTTT. This rearrangement joins TRBV30 to TRBJ1-5, with no clear D. Germline CDR1 and CDR2: GTSNPN and SVGIG (reference sequence). With 0 bases removed from V and 7 bases from J, the gap between germline ends came to 10 bases. CDR3 size: 13 residues.

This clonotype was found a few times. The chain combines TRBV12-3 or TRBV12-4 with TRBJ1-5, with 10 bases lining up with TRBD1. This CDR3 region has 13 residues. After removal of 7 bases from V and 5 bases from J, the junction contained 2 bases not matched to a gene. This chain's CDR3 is CASKGTGDQPQHF. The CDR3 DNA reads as TGTGCCAGCAAAGGGACAGGGGATCAGCCCCAGCATTTT.

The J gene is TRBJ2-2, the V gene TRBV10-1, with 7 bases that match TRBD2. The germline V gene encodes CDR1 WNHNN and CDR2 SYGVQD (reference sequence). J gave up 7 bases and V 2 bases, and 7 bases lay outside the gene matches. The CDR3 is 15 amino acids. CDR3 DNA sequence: TGCGCCAGCAGTGAGCGGGAGGACGGAGGCGGGGAGCTGTTTTTT. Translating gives CASSEREDGGGELFF.

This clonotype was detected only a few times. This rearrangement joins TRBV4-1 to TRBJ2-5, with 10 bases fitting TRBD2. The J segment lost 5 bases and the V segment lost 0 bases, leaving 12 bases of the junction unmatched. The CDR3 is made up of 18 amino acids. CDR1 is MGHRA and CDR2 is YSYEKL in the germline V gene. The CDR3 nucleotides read TGCGCCAGCAGCCAAGAGTCGGGACTAGCGCACTCTCGGGAGACCCAGTACTTC. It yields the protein CASSQESGLAHSRETQYF.

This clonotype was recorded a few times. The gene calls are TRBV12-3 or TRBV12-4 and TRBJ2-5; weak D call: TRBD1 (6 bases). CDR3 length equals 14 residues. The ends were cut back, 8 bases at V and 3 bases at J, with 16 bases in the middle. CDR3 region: CASGSSSGEETQYF. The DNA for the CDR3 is TGTGCCAGCGGATCCTCCTCAGGGGAAGAGACCCAGTACTTC.

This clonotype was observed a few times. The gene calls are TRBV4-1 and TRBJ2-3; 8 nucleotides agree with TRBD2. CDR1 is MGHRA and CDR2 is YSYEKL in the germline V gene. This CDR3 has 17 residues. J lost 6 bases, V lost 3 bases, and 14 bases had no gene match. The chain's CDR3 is CASSHPGTRGEMDTQYF. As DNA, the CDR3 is TGCGCCAGCAGCCACCCCGGGACTAGGGGTGAGATGGATACGCAGTATTTT.

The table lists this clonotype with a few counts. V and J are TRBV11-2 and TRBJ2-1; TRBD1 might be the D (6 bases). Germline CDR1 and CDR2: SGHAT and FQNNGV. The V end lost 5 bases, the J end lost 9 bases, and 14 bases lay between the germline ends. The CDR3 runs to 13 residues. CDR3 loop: CASSLQGQIEQFF. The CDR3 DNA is TGTGCCAGCAGCCTTCAAGGACAGATTGAGCAGTTCTTC.